A selection of T cell receptor beta chains follows, all from one sample in a study of blood T cell repertoires in COVID-19. This table comes from immunoSEQ multiplex PCR, and its TCRdb copy is limited to in-frame clones, with some not included. The table lists about 110,000 clones, 88% of them singletons, with under 2.5% in the top ten. The specimen sequenced was peripheral blood. These receptors came from a human donor in a cohort sampled during active COVID-19. CDR3s include the opening cysteine and the closing phenylalanine or tryptophan. Fields, in order: D gene, V gene, clone size, J gene, CDR3 DNA, CDR3 protein. A D gene is named only where the DNA matches it firmly. Clone size is not always given. Where it is, it says once, few, many or a class for expanded clones.

TRBD1	TRBV11-2	.	TRBJ1-2	TGTGCCAGCAGCTTAGATCGGGCAGGGGGAGGCTACACCTTC	CASSLDRAGGGYTF
.	TRBV9	.	TRBJ2-1	TGTGCCAGCAGCGCCCGGGACTTTGATAATGAGCAGTTCTTC	CASSARDFDNEQFF
.	TRBV6-5	.	TRBJ1-1	TGTGCCAGTAAGAAGTGGGAGGGAACTGAAGCTTTCTTT	CASKKWEGTEAFF
TRBD1	TRBV4-1	.	TRBJ1-1	TGCGCCAGCAGCCCGACCGGACAGGGGAACACTGAAGCTTTCTTT	CASSPTGQGNTEAFF
TRBD2	TRBV9	once	TRBJ2-1	TGTGCCAGCAGCGTCACTAGCGGGAGTCGTGAGCAGTTCTTC	CASSVTSGSREQFF
TRBD2	TRBV28	.	TRBJ2-5	TGTGCCAGCAGTGACCCGGGACTAGTTCGAGAGACCCAGTACTTC	CASSDPGLVRETQYF
.	TRBV19	.	TRBJ1-3	TGTGCCAGTAGCAAGGAGGGCCTCTCTGGAAACACCATATATTTT	CASSKEGLSGNTIYF
TRBD2	TRBV5-1	.	TRBJ2-3	TGCGCCAGCAGCTTGGGGGGTAGCGGGGTGCTCACAGATACGCAGTATTTT	CASSLGGSGVLTDTQYF
.	TRBV2	.	TRBJ2-1	TGTGCCAGCGGGAGCTCCTACAATGAGCAGTTCTTC	CASGSSYNEQFF
.	TRBV3-1/TRBV3-2	few	TRBJ2-1	TGTGCCAGCTCGGCGGGCCTGAGCTCCTACAATGAGCAGTTCTTC	CASSAGLSSYNEQFF
.	TRBV19	once	TRBJ2-1	TGTGCCAGTAGTACGAATGGCGGAGGCTCCTACAATGAGCAGTTCTTC	CASSTNGGGSYNEQFF
.	TRBV2	few	TRBJ2-1	TGTGCCAGCAGCGAAAAGGCGGCTAGCGTAGGGGTCAATGAGCAGTTCTTC	CASSEKAASVGVNEQFF
TRBD1	TRBV10-1	.	TRBJ2-7	TGCGCCAGCAGTGAGTACAGGGGCTCCGAGCAGTACTTC	CASSEYRGSEQYF
TRBD1	TRBV6-1	.	TRBJ1-2	TGTGCCAGCAGTGAATTGGGACAGGGAGGCGCTGGCTACACCTTC	CASSELGQGGAGYTF
.	TRBV18	.	TRBJ1-4	TGTGCCAGCTCACCTTCCGTAACTGCAACTAATGAAAAACTGTTTTTT	CASSPSVTATNEKLFF
.	TRBV11-2	.	TRBJ2-7	TGTGCCAGCAGCTTAGGGGGCCCCGAGCAGTACTTC	CASSLGGPEQYF
TRBD1	TRBV2	.	TRBJ2-2	TGTGTCTCGAAACCAGGTCCGGACAGGTACACCGGGGAGCTGTTTTTT	CVSKPGPDRYTGELFF
.	TRBV4-2	.	TRBJ1-4	TGTGCCAGCAGCCAGTACAGATCCACTAATGAAAAACTGTTTTTT	CASSQYRSTNEKLFF
.	TRBV7-9	.	TRBJ2-1	TGTGCCAGCAGCTTAGATGGAGGCAGGAGGGGCAATGAGCAGTTCTTC	CASSLDGGRRGNEQFF
.	TRBV5-5	.	TRBJ1-2	TGTGCCAGCAGCTCCCTGGACAGCTATGGCTACACCTTC	CASSSLDSYGYTF
TRBD2	TRBV30	.	TRBJ2-5	TGTGCCTGGTCGACTAGCGGAGAGACCCAGTACTTC	CAWSTSGETQYF
TRBD2	TRBV2	.	TRBJ2-1	TGTGCCAGCAGTCGAACCGGGACTAGCTACAATGAGCAGTTCTTC	CASSRTGTSYNEQFF
TRBD1	TRBV7-3	.	TRBJ1-1	TGTGCCAGCAGCTTACAGGGGGCGGGTGAAGCTTTCTTT	CASSLQGAGEAFF
.	TRBV29-1	.	TRBJ2-1	TGCAGCGTTGAAGACCCTGGGCAGTCCAGCTCCTACAATGAGCAGTTCTTC	CSVEDPGQSSSYNEQFF
.	TRBV7-9	.	TRBJ1-3	TGTGCCAGCAGCTCCCTGGGAAACACCATATATTTT	CASSSLGNTIYF
.	TRBV28	.	TRBJ1-1	TGTGCCAGCACACGTGGGGGGGAGGGGATCACTGAAGCTTTCTTT	CASTRGGEGITEAFF
.	TRBV19	once	TRBJ1-1	TGTGCCAGTAGTATTCGAGGGCTCGGTGTAGCTTTCTTT	CASSIRGLGVAFF
.	TRBV3-1/TRBV3-2	.	TRBJ1-1	TGTGCCAGCAGCCAAGGGCTACGAGGGGGTGAAGCTTTCTTT	CASSQGLRGGEAFF
TRBD2	TRBV18	.	TRBJ2-1	TGTGCCAGCTCACCACGTAGCGGGGGGGCCTACAATGAGCAGTTCTTC	CASSPRSGGAYNEQFF
TRBD1	TRBV5-1	.	TRBJ2-1	TGCGCCAGCAGCTTTGGACAGGGCTATTACAATGAGCAGTTCTTC	CASSFGQGYYNEQFF
TRBD1	TRBV6-6	.	TRBJ1-1	TGTGCCAGCATTCGGAGTCCGCAGGGGGCTGAAGCTTTCTTT	CASIRSPQGAEAFF
.	TRBV9	.	TRBJ1-1	TGTGCCAGCAGTATAGACTTGAACACTGAAGCTTTCTTT	CASSIDLNTEAFF
.	TRBV6-5	few	TRBJ1-1	TGTGCCAGCAGTTTCCGAACAGGGCAGAAAGCTTTCTTT	CASSFRTGQKAFF
.	TRBV11-2	.	TRBJ1-3	TGTGCCAGCAGCTTAGAGGGCCTGACGCTAGGAAACACCATATATTTT	CASSLEGLTLGNTIYF
TRBD2	TRBV6-2/TRBV6-3	once	TRBJ2-3	TGTGCCAGCAGTTCTAGCGGGGTAACAGATACGCAGTATTTT	CASSSSGVTDTQYF
.	TRBV21-1	.	TRBJ2-7	TGTGCCAGCAGCAAAGGTAGGGGGACAGGGTCCTACGAGCAGTACTTC	CASSKGRGTGSYEQYF